This passage covers 18 T cell receptor beta chains from one sample sequenced in a study of T cells after yellow fever vaccination. MiXCR, applied by TCRdb to the 5' RACE reads, yields one record per CDR3 protein. The sample lists a few hundred thousand distinct CDR3 sequences; 3% to 4.5% were seen once. This specimen consisted of PBMCs, obtained 5 days after the yellow fever booster vaccination. Source of these receptors: a man aged 18 to 30 who received the YFV17D yellow fever vaccine.

This chain joins TRBV2 and TRBJ2-1, with D maybe TRBD1 (5 bases). V lost 3 bases and J 3 bases, leaving 15 bases between the germline ends. Germline CDR1 and CDR2: SNHLY and FYNNEI. The CDR3 sequence is 16 residues long. CDR3 bases: TGTGCCAGCAGTGACAGGGCCGTAATGGGCTACAATGAGCAGTTCTTC. It specifies CASSDRAVMGYNEQFF.

This clonotype occurred a few times. V is TRBV3-1 and J is TRBJ1-1; 8 positions agree with TRBD1. J lost 3 bases, V lost 6 bases, and 6 bases had no gene match. Per germline, CDR1 LGHDT and CDR2 YNNKEL (reference sequence). The CDR3 is 14 amino acids. The CDR3 spells CASRDGQGDTEAFF. DNA for the CDR3: TGTGCCAGCAGGGACGGACAGGGCGACACTGAAGCTTTCTTT. Filled out from reference TRBV3-1 and TRBJ1-1, the complete variable domain reads DTAVSQTPKYLVTQMGNDKSIKCEQNLGHDTMYWYKQDSKKFLKIMFSYNNKELIINETVPNRFSPKSPDKAHLNLHINSLELGDSAVYFCASRDGQGDTEAFFGQGTRLTVV.

This clonotype appeared many times. The chain couples TRBV6-1 to TRBJ1-2; 7 bases are shared with TRBD1. V shed 8 bases and J 5 bases; nucleotides not matched to a gene: 17. Germline V gene data show CDR1 as MNHNS and CDR2 as SASEGT. The CDR3 is 16 amino acids. CDR3 DNA sequence: TGTGCCAGCCGGAACTTCATTCCCCGACAGGGTTATGGCTACACCTTC. Its protein product is CASRNFIPRQGYGYTF.

At least ten counts were recorded for this clonotype. J is TRBJ1-1 and V is TRBV20-1; 7 bases line up with TRBD1. Germline V gene lookup returns CDR1 DFQATT and CDR2 SNEGSKA (reference sequence). The CDR3 spans 14 residues. The junction had 11 bases not matched to a gene; V was cut back by 5 bases and J by 5 bases. CDR3 sequence (DNA): TGCAGTGCTCCAGGGGGACAATGGGGGACTGAAGCTTTCTTT. Its translation is CSAPGGQWGTEAFF.

In this sample, this clonotype turned up many times. The genes are TRBV4-1 and TRBJ1-2; D is undetermined. The CDR3 contains 19 residues. V was pared by 1 base and J by 8 bases, with 29 bases between. Germline CDR1 reads MGHRA; CDR2 reads YSYEKL. The CDR3 here is CASSQVFPLFGNIGAGYTF. Written as DNA, the CDR3 is TGCGCCAGCAGCCAAGTCTTCCCTTTGTTCGGGAATATCGGTGCGGGCTACACCTTC.

This clonotype was recorded many times. This chain uses TRBV4-3 with TRBJ1-3; perhaps TRBD1 as D (6 bases). Germline V gene sequence: CDR1 LGHNA, CDR2 YSLEER. The CDR3 is 14 residues long. Trimming removed 1 base at V and 2 bases at J, with 6 bases between. The CDR3 nucleotides read TGCGCCAGCAGCCAAGCAGGGGCTGGAAACACCATATATTTT. Translation gives CASSQAGAGNTIYF.

This clonotype was recorded many times. The CDR3 loop is CASSLSFTGGTDTQYF. The CDR3 bases are TGTGCCAGCAGCTTGAGTTTTACTGGAGGGACAGATACGCAGTATTTT. The rearrangement uses TRBV7-3 and TRBJ2-3, with D maybe TRBD2 (6 bases). Per the germline V gene, CDR1 is SGHTA and CDR2 is FQGTGA. The CDR3 spans 16 residues. V lost 3 bases and J 3 bases, leaving 16 bases between the germline ends.

The genes are TRBV7-9 and TRBJ1-1; no clear D gene. The V gene's germline CDR1 is SEHNR and CDR2 FQNEAQ (reference sequence). The CDR3 length is 14 residues. Trimming shortened V by 1 base and J by 8 bases, and 14 bases separated the two germline ends. The CDR3 loop reads CASSLVTGSPEAFF. CDR3 sequence (DNA): TGTGCCAGCAGCTTAGTCACCGGGAGTCCAGAAGCTTTCTTT. The whole variable domain, filled in from reference TRBV7-9 and TRBJ1-1, reads DTGVSQNPRHKITKRGQNVTFRCDPISEHNRLYWYRQTLGQGPEFLTYFQNEAQLEKSRLLSDRFSAERPKGSFSTLEIQRTEQGDSAMYLCASSLVTGSPEAFFGQGTRLTVV.

V usage is TRBV6-2 or TRBV6-3 and J usage is TRBJ1-1; D gene ambiguous. Trimming shortened V by 6 bases and J by 0 bases, and 14 bases separated the two germline ends. CDR1 MNHEY and CDR2 SVGEGT come from the germline V gene. CDR3 size: 15 residues. The CDR3 DNA sequence: TGTGCCAGCAGCGCTCATGGGTTCATGAACACTGAAGCTTTCTTT. Its translation: CASSAHGFMNTEAFF.

This clonotype has a count of ten or more. The chain couples TRBV7-2 to TRBJ1-2; D is unclear. From germline, CDR1 is SGHTA and CDR2 FQGNSA. This CDR3 is 16 amino acids long. The V end was cut by 5 bases, the J end by 3 bases, with 19 bases between. DNA of the CDR3: TGTGCCAGCAGCCCGAAGCTCCGGAGCCAGTACTATGGCTACACCTTC. This gives the protein CASSPKLRSQYYGYTF.

This clonotype was observed many times. The chain employs TRBV7-6 and TRBJ2-2; D unresolved. Trimming stripped 5 bases from V and 6 bases from J, with 13 bases between. This CDR3 region has 14 residues. Germline CDR1 is SGHVS and CDR2 is FNYEAQ. CDR3 in DNA: TGTGCCAGCAGCATCCCTGGTATGGCCGGGGAGCTGTTTTTT. It encodes CASSIPGMAGELFF.

V gene TRBV9 combines with J gene TRBJ2-3; the D call may be TRBD1 or TRBD2 (6 bases each). CDR1 and CDR2 (germline): SGDLS, YYNGEE. V was trimmed by 2 bases and J by 5 bases, leaving 15 bases between them. This CDR3 spans 15 amino acids. CDR3 protein: CASSVEGGWGDTQYF. CDR3 DNA sequence: TGTGCCAGCAGCGTCGAGGGGGGTTGGGGAGATACGCAGTATTTT.

The sample holds a few counts of this clonotype. The chain employs TRBV5-4 and TRBJ2-1; tentative D call: TRBD1 (6 bases). CDR1 and CDR2 (germline): SGHNT, YYREEE (reference sequence). Trimming removed 4 bases at V and 15 bases at J, with 20 bases between. The CDR3 runs 13 residues. CDR3 bases: TGTGCCAGCAGCGCAAGCACAGGGCCCAGAACGTTCTTC. This codes for CASSASTGPRTFF. Combining the CDR3 with reference TRBV5-4 and TRBJ2-1 gives the whole variable domain ETGVTQSPTHLIKTRGQQVTLRCSSQSGHNTVSWYQQALGQGPQFIFQYYREEENGRGNFPPRFSGLQFPNYSSELNVNALELDDSALYLCASSASTGPRTFFGPGTRLTVL.

This clonotype was counted only a few times. The DNA for the CDR3 is TGCGCCAGCAGCCAGGGCCCTACAGGGGGTGGCTACACCTTC. Amino acids: CASSQGPTGGGYTF. The chain uses TRBV4-1 and TRBJ1-2, with 8 positions matching TRBD1. The V gene end was trimmed by 3 bases and the J gene end by 7 bases; junction bases not matched to a gene: 7. Germline CDR1 and CDR2: MGHRA and YSYEKL. This CDR3 contains 14 residues.

This clonotype has ten or more counts. The rearrangement links TRBV5-1 to TRBJ1-1; 11 bases fit TRBD1. Per the germline V gene, CDR1 is SGHRS and CDR2 is YFSETQ. With V trimmed by 3 bases and J by 4 bases, 8 bases remained unmatched. The CDR3 runs 16 residues. The CDR3 here is CASSSRDRGEGTEAFF. CDR3 in DNA: TGCGCCAGCAGCTCCCGGGACAGGGGGGAAGGCACTGAAGCTTTCTTT.

This clonotype was picked up a small number of times. The rearrangement links TRBV29-1 to TRBJ2-3; 8 nucleotides match TRBD2. V dropped 1 base and J dropped 2; count of bases not matched to a gene: 11. Germline loops: CDR1 SQVTM, CDR2 ANQGSEA. CDR3 size: 17 residues. The CDR3 nucleotides read TGCAGCGTTGAAGGGACCTCGGGCGGGGGGTCCACAGATACGCAGTATTTT. It is translated as CSVEGTSGGGSTDTQYF.

This clonotype was counted only a few times. The chain is built from TRBV9 and TRBJ1-6; D is unresolved. The CDR3 is 14 residues long. Germline CDR1 SGDLS, CDR2 YYNGEE. The V and J ends lost 3 bases and 6 bases respectively, with 10 bases between them. CDR3 loop: CASSGDPPNSPLHF. CDR3 bases: TGTGCCAGCAGCGGGGATCCCCCTAATTCACCCCTCCACTTT.

This clonotype came up a few times. This chain joins TRBV20-1 and TRBJ1-4; 7 bases are a match to TRBD1. There are 14 residues in the CDR3. Germline CDR1 and CDR2: DFQATT and SNEGSKA (reference sequence). Germline trimming cut 5 bases from V and 7 bases from J; bases unmatched to any gene: 10. In DNA form, the CDR3 reads TGCAGTGCTGGGGCCGGGACAGCGGCTGAAAAACTGTTTTTT. This sequence encodes CSAGAGTAAEKLFF.